This is a list of T cell receptor beta chains from one sample in a study of technical replicates of blood from a few donors. TCRdb's table, derived via immunoSEQ multiplex PCR, lists solely in-frame clones and lacks some. The sample records 100,000 or so clones, 90% to 97% being singletons. The specimen sequenced was T cells isolated from PBMCs. These receptors were obtained from a human donor in good health. The CDR3 runs from the conserved cysteine through the conserved F or W. D genes are given only for firm matches. A clone size is listed for some rows: how often the clone was seen (once, few, many), or a class if it is expanded.

clone_size,j_call,v_call,d_call,cdr3_nt,cdr3_aa
-,TRBJ2-1,TRBV29-1,TRBD2,TGCAGCGTTCTTTTTAGCGGGAGGGCCCCCAGTGAGCAGTTCTTC,CSVLFSGRAPSEQFF
-,TRBJ2-7,TRBV21-1,-,TGTGCCAGCAGCAAAGAGTCGGTAGAGGGAGCTCCTTACGAGCAGTACTTC,CASSKESVEGAPYEQYF
-,TRBJ2-1,TRBV10-1,TRBD2,TGCGCCAGCAGTCTAGCGGGAATCGGGAATGAGCAGTTCTTC,CASSLAGIGNEQFF
-,TRBJ2-3,TRBV27,TRBD2,TGTGCCAGCAGTCCCTTAGGGGAGGGTGCAGATACGCAGTATTTT,CASSPLGEGADTQYF
-,TRBJ2-7,TRBV6-5,-,TGTGCCAGCAGTAAAGGACGGGGACTCTACGAGCAGTACTTC,CASSKGRGLYEQYF
once,TRBJ2-7,TRBV29-1,-,TGCAGCGTTGGGACACCGGACTCCTACGAGCAGTACTTC,CSVGTPDSYEQYF
-,TRBJ1-4,TRBV28,TRBD1,TGTGCCAGCAGGTTAAACAGGGGGCTACGGGAAAAACTGTTTTTT,CASRLNRGLREKLFF
-,TRBJ1-4,TRBV10-3,TRBD1,TGTGCCATCAGTGGGGACAGGGGTGAAAAACTGTTTTTT,CAISGDRGEKLFF
-,TRBJ1-4,TRBV5-1,-,TGCGCCAGCAGCTTACAGGGTCAAAATGAAAAACTGTTTTTT,CASSLQGQNEKLFF
-,TRBJ2-2,TRBV9,-,TGTGCCAGCAGCGGAGTAGCGACCACCGGGGAGCTGTTTTTT,CASSGVATTGELFF
-,TRBJ2-7,TRBV7-9,-,TGTGCCAGCAGCTCAACGAGCTACGAGCAGTACTTC,CASSSTSYEQYF
-,TRBJ2-1,TRBV9,-,TGTGCCAGCAGCGTCGAGAGCTCCTACAATGAGCAGTTCTTC,CASSVESSYNEQFF